This passage covers 8 T cell receptor beta chains from one sample sequenced in a study of chemoradiotherapy in HPV16-positive cancers. TCRdb's copy holds only in-frame clones and misses some; the assay was immunoSEQ multiplex PCR. The table has 10,000 to 11,000 clones, approximately 70% seen once. Sample collection occurred from a patient who underwent chemoradiotherapy. The receptor set was obtained from a human donor with HPV-associated anogenital cancer.

This rearrangement joins TRBV5-4 to TRBJ1-5; TRBD1 might be the D (5 bases). The V gene lost 3 bases and the J gene lost 3 bases, with 13 bases spanning the gap. CDR3 length equals 15 residues. Per the germline V gene, CDR1 is SGHNT and CDR2 is YYREEE (reference sequence). The CDR3 spells CASSSGTGNNQPQHF. The CDR3 DNA follows: TGTGCCAGCAGCTCCGGGACGGGCAACAATCAGCCCCAGCATTTT.

This clone is categorized as medium-sized. The V gene is TRBV2, the J gene TRBJ1-1; D unclear. Trimming shortened V by 6 bases and J by 1 base, and 9 bases separated the two germline ends. The V gene's germline CDR1 is SNHLY and CDR2 FYNNEI. This CDR3 has 13 residues. The CDR3 spells CASREQANTEAFF. DNA of the CDR3: TGTGCCAGCAGAGAGCAGGCGAACACTGAAGCTTTCTTT.

J is TRBJ1-4 and V is TRBV27; D possibly corresponds to TRBD1 (6 bases). CDR3 length equals 14 residues. Germline CDR1 and CDR2: MNHEY and SMNVEV (reference sequence). The V gene lost 8 bases and the J gene lost 3 bases, with 13 bases spanning the gap. The CDR3 sequence is CASRKGVANEKLFF. DNA for the CDR3: TGTGCCAGCCGGAAGGGGGTGGCTAATGAAAAACTGTTTTTT.

The chain combines TRBV2 with TRBJ2-1; 9 nucleotides agree with TRBD2. V shed 7 bases and J 7 bases; nucleotides not matched to a gene: 5. Looked up from germline, CDR1 is SNHLY and CDR2 is FYNNEI. The CDR3 is made up of 13 amino acids. Here the CDR3 DNA reads TGTGCCAGCACCCTGACTAGCGGTAATGAGCAGTTCTTC. Amino acid sequence: CASTLTSGNEQFF.

This clone was counted a single time. The rearrangement joins TRBV19 to TRBJ2-7; D could derive from TRBD1 or TRBD2 (5 bases each). CDR1 and CDR2 (germline): LNHDA, SQIVND (reference sequence). The V end lost 5 bases, the J end lost 6 bases, and 17 bases lay between the germline ends. There are 14 residues in the CDR3. The CDR3 DNA reads as TGTGCCAGTAGTCCTGGTGGGGGTCGGGTCGAGCAGTACTTC. This encodes CASSPGGGRVEQYF. The full variable domain, with the rest looked up from reference TRBV19 and TRBJ2-7, is DGGITQSPKYLFRKEGQNVTLSCEQNLNHDAMYWYRQDPGQGLRLIYYSQIVNDFQKGDIAEGYSVSREKKESFPLTVTSAQKNPTAFYLCASSPGGGRVEQYFGPGTRLTVT.

CDR3 loop: CASSEPAGGPGLNTEAFF. CDR3 DNA: TGTGCCAGCAGTGAACCGGCTGGGGGGCCGGGACTTAACACTGAAGCTTTCTTT. This chain links TRBV25-1 with TRBJ1-1, with D perhaps TRBD1 (6 bases). Germline V gene sequence: CDR1 MGHDK, CDR2 SYGVNS. The length of the CDR3 is 18 residues. V lost 2 bases, J lost 2 bases, and 21 bases lay in between.

This chain joins TRBV10-1 and TRBJ1-3; D is ambiguous. The CDR3 runs 13 residues. V lost 7 bases to trimming and J lost 0 bases, with 7 bases between them. Germline V gene lookup returns CDR1 WNHNN and CDR2 SYGVQD (reference sequence). The CDR3 nucleotides are TGCGCCAGCAAGTCAGCCTCTGGAAACACCATATATTTT. Amino acid sequence: CASKSASGNTIYF.

The V call is TRBV6-5, the J call TRBJ2-7; the match to TRBD1 covers 9 bases. Trimming took 1 base from V and 7 from J; bases not matched to a gene: 2. The germline V gene has CDR1 MNHEY and CDR2 SVGAGI. The CDR3 spans 13 residues. The CDR3 here is CASSYYRGQEQYF. Written as DNA, the CDR3 is TGTGCCAGCAGTTACTACAGGGGGCAGGAGCAGTACTTC.